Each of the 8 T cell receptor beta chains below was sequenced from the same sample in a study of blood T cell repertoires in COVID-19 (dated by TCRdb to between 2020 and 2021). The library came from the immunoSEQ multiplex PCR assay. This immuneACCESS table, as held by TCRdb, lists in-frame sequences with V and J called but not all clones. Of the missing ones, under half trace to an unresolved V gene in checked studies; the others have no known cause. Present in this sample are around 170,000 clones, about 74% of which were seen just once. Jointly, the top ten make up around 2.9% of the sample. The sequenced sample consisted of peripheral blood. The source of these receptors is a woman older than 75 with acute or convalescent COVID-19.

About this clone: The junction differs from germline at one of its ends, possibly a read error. CDR3 nucleotide sequence: TGTGCCAGCAGTTTAGCACAGAATCAGCCCCGGCATTTT. It is translated as CASSLAQNQPRHF. The chain links TRBV12-3 or TRBV12-4 to TRBJ1-5, with D hard to call. The CDR3 runs 13 residues.

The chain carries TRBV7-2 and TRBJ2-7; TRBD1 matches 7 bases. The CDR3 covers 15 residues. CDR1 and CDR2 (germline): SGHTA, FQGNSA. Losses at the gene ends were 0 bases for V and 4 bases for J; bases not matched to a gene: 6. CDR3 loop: CASSLAGDRRYEQYF. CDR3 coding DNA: TGTGCCAGCAGCTTAGCGGGGGACAGACGATACGAGCAGTACTTC. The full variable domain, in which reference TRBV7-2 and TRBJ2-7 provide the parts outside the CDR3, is GAGVSQSPSNKVTEKGKDVELRCDPISGHTALYWYRQSLGQGLEFLIYFQGNSAPDKSGLPSDRFSAERTGGSVSTLTIQRTQQEDSAVYLCASSLAGDRRYEQYFGPGTRLTVT.

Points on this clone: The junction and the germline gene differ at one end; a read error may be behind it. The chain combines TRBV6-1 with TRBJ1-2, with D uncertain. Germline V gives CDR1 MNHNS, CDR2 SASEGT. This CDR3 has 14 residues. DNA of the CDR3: TGTGCCAGCACTGAAGGATGGCAGAACTATGGCTACACCTTC. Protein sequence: CASTEGWQNYGYTF.

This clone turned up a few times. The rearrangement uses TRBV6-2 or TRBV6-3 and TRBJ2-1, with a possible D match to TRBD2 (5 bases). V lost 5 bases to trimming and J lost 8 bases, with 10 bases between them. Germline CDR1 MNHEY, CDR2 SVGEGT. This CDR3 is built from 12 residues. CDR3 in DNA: TGTGCCAGCAGTACCTATAGCGATGAGCAGTTCTTC. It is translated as CASSTYSDEQFF.

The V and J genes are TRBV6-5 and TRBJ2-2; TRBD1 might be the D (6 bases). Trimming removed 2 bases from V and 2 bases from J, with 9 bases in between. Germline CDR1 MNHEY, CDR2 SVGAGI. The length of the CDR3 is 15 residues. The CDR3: CASSYTGTNTGELFF. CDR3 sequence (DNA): TGTGCCAGCAGTTACACCGGGACAAACACCGGGGAGCTGTTTTTT.

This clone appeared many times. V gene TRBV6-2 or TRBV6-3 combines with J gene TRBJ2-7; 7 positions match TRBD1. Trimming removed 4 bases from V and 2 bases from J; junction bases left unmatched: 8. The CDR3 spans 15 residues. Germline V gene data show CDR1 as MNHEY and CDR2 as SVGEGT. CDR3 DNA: TGTGCCAGCAGTTCCGAAGATACAGGGGCCTACGAGCAGTACTTC. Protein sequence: CASSSEDTGAYEQYF.

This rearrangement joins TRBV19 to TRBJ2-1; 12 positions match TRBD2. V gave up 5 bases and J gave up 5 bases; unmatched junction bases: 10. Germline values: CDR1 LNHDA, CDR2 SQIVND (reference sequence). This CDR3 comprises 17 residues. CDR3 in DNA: TGTGCCAGTAGTCGGCTAGCGGGAGGGCCTCGACACAATGAGCAGTTCTTC. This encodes CASSRLAGGPRHNEQFF.

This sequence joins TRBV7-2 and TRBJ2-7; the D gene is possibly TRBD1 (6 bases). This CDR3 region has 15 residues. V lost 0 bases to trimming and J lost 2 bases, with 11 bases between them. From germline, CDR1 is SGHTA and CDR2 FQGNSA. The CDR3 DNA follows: TGTGCCAGCAGCTTAGCAGGGGGTTCCACCTACGAGCAGTACTTC. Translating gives CASSLAGGSTYEQYF.